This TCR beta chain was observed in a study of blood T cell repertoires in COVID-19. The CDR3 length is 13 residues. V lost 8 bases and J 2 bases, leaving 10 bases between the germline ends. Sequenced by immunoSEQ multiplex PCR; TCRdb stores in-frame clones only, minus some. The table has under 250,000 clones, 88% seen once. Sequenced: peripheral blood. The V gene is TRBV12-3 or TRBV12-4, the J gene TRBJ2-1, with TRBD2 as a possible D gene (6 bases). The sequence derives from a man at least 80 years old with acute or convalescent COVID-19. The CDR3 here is CASVGGTYNEQFF. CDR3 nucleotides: TGTGCCAGCGTTGGAGGGACCTACAATGAGCAGTTCTTC.